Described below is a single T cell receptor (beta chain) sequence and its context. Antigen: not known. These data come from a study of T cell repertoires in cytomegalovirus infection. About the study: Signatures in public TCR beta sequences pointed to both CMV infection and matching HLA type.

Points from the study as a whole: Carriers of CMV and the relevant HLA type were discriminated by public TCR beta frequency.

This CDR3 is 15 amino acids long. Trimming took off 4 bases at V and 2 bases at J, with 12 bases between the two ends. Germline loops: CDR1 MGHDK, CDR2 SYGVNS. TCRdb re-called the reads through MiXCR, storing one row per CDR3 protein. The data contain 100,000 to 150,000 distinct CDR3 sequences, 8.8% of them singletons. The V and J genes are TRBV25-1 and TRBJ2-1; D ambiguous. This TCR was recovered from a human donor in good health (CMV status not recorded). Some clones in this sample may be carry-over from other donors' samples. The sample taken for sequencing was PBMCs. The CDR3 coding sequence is TGTGCCAGCAGTGGGTGGCAGAATCCCTACAATGAGCAGTTCTTC. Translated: CASSGWQNPYNEQFF.